The 14 T cell receptor beta chains below come from one sample, sequenced in a study of blood T cell repertoires in COVID-19. The data were produced by immunoSEQ multiplex PCR, yet TCRdb's version contains in-frame clones alone and is incomplete. The profile shows approximately 160,000 clones, around 80% of them singletons. The sequenced sample was PBMCs or T cells enriched from blood (not recorded which). The receptors shown here come from a man between 35 and 55 years old who had recovered from COVID-19.

This clone came up once. This CDR3 reads CASSLGGANYGYTF. CDR3 sequence (DNA): TGTGCCAGCAGCTTAGGCGGGGCTAACTATGGCTACACCTTC. V usage is TRBV5-8 and J usage is TRBJ1-2; D gene ambiguous. The CDR3 has 14 residues. The V gene lost 2 bases and the J gene lost 0 bases, with 8 bases spanning the gap. Germline CDR1 is SGHTS and CDR2 is YDEGEE.

The V gene is TRBV2, the J gene TRBJ1-5; no clear D gene. V shed 6 bases and J shed 3 bases, with 18 bases lying between them. The CDR3 extends over 16 amino acids. Per germline, CDR1 SNHLY and CDR2 FYNNEI. CDR3 DNA: TGTGCCAGCAGGTCCTCCGGGTCCACTTTCAATCAGCCCCAGCATTTT. This encodes CASRSSGSTFNQPQHF.

The chain carries TRBV30 and TRBJ2-4; 7 bases are shared with TRBD1. Germline V gene lookup returns CDR1 GTSNPN and CDR2 SVGIG (reference sequence). Unmatched junction bases numbered 7, after V lost 2 bases and J lost 3 bases. CDR3 length: 15 residues. DNA of the CDR3: TGTGCCTGGAGTAGACAGGGAACCAACAAAAACATTCAGTACTTC. Translated: CAWSRQGTNKNIQYF.

V and J are TRBV7-8 and TRBJ1-2, with D tentatively TRBD1 (6 bases). The CDR3 is 16 amino acids. Trimming left V 1 base short and J 4 bases short, with 16 bases between. CDR1 SGHVS and CDR2 FQNEAQ come from the germline V gene. CDR3 DNA sequence: TGTGCCAGCAGCTTAGGGGTCAGGGGATTGTCCTATGGCTACACCTTC. It encodes CASSLGVRGLSYGYTF. Complete variable domain (other parts from reference TRBV7-8 and TRBJ1-2): GAGVSQSPRYKVAKRGQDVALRCDPISGHVSLFWYQQALGQGPEFLTYFQNEAQLDKSGLPSDRFFAERPEGSVSTLKIQRTQQEDSAVYLCASSLGVRGLSYGYTFGSGTRLTVV.

The chain links TRBV7-6 to TRBJ2-5; 15 bases are a match to TRBD2. The CDR3 is 19 residues long. Trimming removed 4 bases from V and 5 bases from J; junction bases left unmatched: 14. CDR1 SGHVS and CDR2 FNYEAQ come from the germline V gene. CDR3 sequence: CASSSRTSGGAEGSETQYF. CDR3 DNA: TGTGCCAGCAGCTCGAGGACTAGCGGGGGGGCGGAGGGGTCGGAGACCCAGTACTTC.

This clone was counted a single time. The chain links TRBV5-5 to TRBJ2-1, with D possibly matching TRBD2 (6 bases). CDR1 and CDR2 from the germline V gene are SGHKS and YYEKEE (reference sequence). Trimming stripped 4 bases from V and 2 bases from J, with 16 bases between. The CDR3 loop spans 16 amino acids. For the CDR3, the DNA is TGTGCCAGCAGCACCGCAGCGGGCCTCACCTACAATGAGCAGTTCTTC. Protein sequence: CASSTAAGLTYNEQFF.

This clone occurred once. The genes are TRBV9 and TRBJ2-3; tentative D call: TRBD2 (6 bases). The V end was cut by 0 bases, the J end by 8 bases, with 16 bases between. The CDR3 runs 15 residues. Germline V CDR1 and CDR2: SGDLS, YYNGEE. DNA for the CDR3: TGTGCCAGCAGCGTAGCTGCGAGCGGGTCTCGTACGCAGTATTTT. It encodes CASSVAASGSRTQYF.

This chain links TRBV10-1 with TRBJ1-1; TRBD1 matches 7 bases. The CDR3 totals 13 residues. After removal of 9 bases from V and 0 bases from J, the junction contained 4 bases not matched to a gene. CDR1 is WNHNN, CDR2 SYGVQD, per germline (reference sequence). CDR3 sequence (DNA): TGCGCCAGTAGACAGGGATTGAACACTGAAGCTTTCTTT. It translates to CASRQGLNTEAFF.

A single count supports this clone. The V gene is TRBV3-1 (or the pseudogene TRBV3-2), the J gene TRBJ2-5, with 11 nucleotides matching TRBD1. The CDR3 contains 16 residues. With 4 bases clipped from V and 5 bases from J, the junction kept 9 bases outside the gene matches. Germline V CDR1 and CDR2: LGHDT, YNNKEL (reference sequence). Written as DNA, the CDR3 is TGTGCCAGCAGCCTATACGGGACAGGGGGGAAGGAGACCCAGTACTTC. This gives the protein CASSLYGTGGKETQYF.

The chain combines TRBV11-2 with TRBJ2-7, with 8 positions matching TRBD1. Trimming cost V 5 bases and J 2 bases; bases outside gene matches: 5. The CDR3 loop spans 14 amino acids. Germline loops: CDR1 SGHAT, CDR2 FQNNGV. CDR3 nucleotide sequence: TGTGCCAGCAGCCCAGTGGGACAGGCCTACGAGCAGTACTTC. This gives the protein CASSPVGQAYEQYF.

The chain joins TRBV7-3 to TRBJ2-6; 7 bases align to TRBD1. This CDR3 has 19 residues. The germline V gene has CDR1 SGHTA and CDR2 FQGTGA. With 6 bases clipped from V and 0 bases from J, the junction kept 14 bases outside the gene matches. CDR3 bases: TGTGCCAGCAGTTTCCGAGGGGGCGGTTATCTCTCTGGGGCCAACGTCCTGACTTTC. Its translation: CASSFRGGGYLSGANVLTF.

V usage is TRBV19 and J usage is TRBJ2-5; D perhaps matches TRBD2 (7 bases). The CDR3 contains 16 residues. V was trimmed by 4 bases and J by 1 base, leaving 16 bases between them. Germline CDR1 reads LNHDA; CDR2 reads SQIVND (reference sequence). CDR3 DNA sequence: TGTGCCAGTAGTACCCCGGGCGGGGGCCCCCAAGAGACCCAGTACTTC. It specifies CASSTPGGGPQETQYF.

The sample holds a few counts of this clone. V usage is TRBV18 and J usage is TRBJ1-5; no definite D call. Germline loops: CDR1 KGHSH, CDR2 LQKENI. Trimming stripped 3 bases from V and 9 bases from J, with 15 bases between. The length of the CDR3 is 14 residues. CDR3 sequence: CASSPDGEWRPQHF. For the CDR3, the DNA is TGTGCCAGCTCACCGGACGGGGAGTGGCGGCCCCAGCATTTT.

This clone is a singleton in its sample. The chain employs TRBV12-5 and TRBJ2-3; TRBD2 aligns across 11 bases. The CDR3 is made up of 14 amino acids. The ends lost 3 bases at V and 8 bases at J; junction bases unmatched: 4. The V gene's germline CDR1 is LGHNT and CDR2 FRNRAP. In DNA, the CDR3 is TGTGCTAGTGGTTTTACTAGCGGGGGTTCTACGCAGTATTTT. This codes for CASGFTSGGSTQYF.